This TCR beta chain was observed in a study of beta chain features in type 1 diabetes. Points on this clone: Its target is unknown.

Sequencing targeted expressed TCRB transcripts, as all isolated RNA had been reverse transcribed. Measured with immunoSEQ multiplex PCR; TCRdb has only the in-frame clones, and not every one. The sample yields 500,000 to 800,000 clones, over 10% seen once. Study-wide findings and caveats: Type 1 diabetes patients had TCRB CDR3s that were shorter (moderately but significantly so) in all four CD4+ subsets.

This CDR3 region has 16 residues. Germline values: CDR1 LNHDA, CDR2 SQIVND (reference sequence). V lost 5 bases and J lost 1; bases outside the gene matches: 8. The chain has TRBV19 and TRBJ2-3; 8 nucleotides align to TRBD1. The clonotype was recovered from a man under 40 with type 1 diabetes. Sequences were obtained from naive CD4+ T cells from blood. CDR3 amino acids: CASSPDRGGGTDTQYF. As DNA, the CDR3 is TGTGCCAGTAGTCCCGACAGGGGTGGGGGCACAGATACGCAGTATTTT.